The 20 T cell receptor beta chains reported below all come from one sample, sequenced in a study of T cells in localized non-small cell lung cancer. Assay used: immunoSEQ multiplex PCR; TCRdb lists only in-frame clones, some missing. The sample lists about 31,000 clones, 80% to 90% occurring once. The specimen comprised peripheral blood, sampled before any cancer treatment. These receptors were collected from a woman aged 40 to 75 with stage I lung adenocarcinoma.

This clone was seen just once. This chain uses TRBV28 with TRBJ1-4; D unclear. Germline V gene data show CDR1 as MDHEN and CDR2 as SYDVKM. V gave up 9 bases and J gave up 5 bases, with 4 bases separating them. The CDR3 has 10 residues. The CDR3 sequence: CASQNEKLFF. CDR3 DNA sequence: TGTGCCAGTCAGAATGAAAAACTGTTTTTT.

The chain employs TRBV28 and TRBJ2-1, with D tentatively TRBD2 (5 bases). CDR3 length equals 17 residues. Germline values: CDR1 MDHEN, CDR2 SYDVKM. With 3 bases removed from V and 2 bases from J, the gap between germline ends came to 17 bases. The DNA for the CDR3 is TGTGCCAGCAGTTTGGGGAGAGATAGACTTACCTACAATGAGCAGTTCTTC. Translating gives CASSLGRDRLTYNEQFF.

This chain uses TRBV14 with TRBJ2-1; 9 nucleotides agree with TRBD1. Germline values: CDR1 SGHDN, CDR2 FVKESK. J gave up 1 base and V 6 bases, and 7 bases lay outside the gene matches. The CDR3 runs 16 residues. As DNA, the CDR3 is TGTGCCAGCAGACCCCGGGACAGGGTATCCTACAATGAGCAGTTCTTC. Translation: CASRPRDRVSYNEQFF.

This chain links TRBV5-1 with TRBJ2-1, with TRBD2 matching over 7 bases. V was pared by 6 bases and J by 5 bases, with 8 bases of the junction left unmatched. Germline-derived CDR1 and CDR2 are SGHRS and YFSETQ. The CDR3 spans 14 residues. The CDR3 sequence is CASKLAALDNEQFF. The CDR3 DNA reads TGCGCCAGCAAGCTAGCGGCCCTGGACAATGAGCAGTTCTTC.

The chain has TRBV4-1 and TRBJ1-2; D gene unclear. Trimming pared 4 bases from V and 5 bases from J, leaving 11 bases between. The CDR3 runs 13 residues. Germline values: CDR1 MGHRA, CDR2 YSYEKL. The CDR3 is CASSPDGEYGYTF. In DNA, the CDR3 is TGCGCCAGCAGCCCAGACGGGGAGTATGGCTACACCTTC.

V is TRBV4-3 and J is TRBJ2-1, with D uncertain. Germline CDR1 is LGHNA and CDR2 is YSLEER. The CDR3 covers 16 residues. V was clipped by 3 bases and J by 0 bases, with 12 bases between them. In DNA, the CDR3 is TGCGCCAGCAGCCATCTCCTAGAGAGCTCCTACAATGAGCAGTTCTTC. It codes for CASSHLLESSYNEQFF.

J is TRBJ2-7 and V is TRBV19; D is unclear. The CDR3 spans 15 residues. Trimming stripped 1 base from V and 2 bases from J, with 12 bases between. Germline lookup yields CDR1 LNHDA and CDR2 SQIVND (reference sequence). The CDR3 is CASSIAQAPAYEQYF. The CDR3 nucleotides are TGTGCCAGTAGTATAGCGCAGGCGCCGGCCTACGAGCAGTACTTC.

The chain joins TRBV27 to TRBJ1-6, with a tentative D call TRBD1 (6 bases). In germline, CDR1 is MNHEY, CDR2 SMNVEV (reference sequence). V lost 1 base to trimming and J lost 8 bases, with 12 bases between them. This CDR3 has 15 amino acids. In nucleotides, the CDR3 is TGTGCCAGCAGTTTATATGGGACACCCCATTCACCCCTCCACTTT. This encodes CASSLYGTPHSPLHF.

This sequence joins TRBV28 and TRBJ2-3; D gene ambiguous. Per the germline V gene, CDR1 is MDHEN and CDR2 is SYDVKM. The germline V and J ends were trimmed by 4 bases and 3 bases, with 5 bases remaining between them. CDR3 length: 12 amino acids. This CDR3 is CASSSGTDTQYF. In DNA form, the CDR3 reads TGTGCCAGCAGTTCAGGAACAGATACGCAGTATTTT. Variable domain in full (rest from reference TRBV28 and TRBJ2-3): DVKVTQSSRYLVKRTGEKVFLECVQDMDHENMFWYRQDPGLGLRLIYFSYDVKMKEKGDIPEGYSVSREKKERFSLILESASTNQTSMYLCASSSGTDTQYFGPGTRLTVL.

The V gene is TRBV7-9, the J gene TRBJ1-5; TRBD1 agrees at 7 bases. This CDR3 is built from 14 residues. Trimming cost V 5 bases and J 1 base; bases outside gene matches: 2. CDR1 is SEHNR and CDR2 is FQNEAQ in the germline V gene (reference sequence). The CDR3 nucleotides read TGTGCCAGCAGCCGGACAGGAAGCAATCAGCCCCAGCATTTT. It is translated as CASSRTGSNQPQHF.

The chain has TRBV10-1 and TRBJ2-2; 10 positions agree with TRBD1. Trimming took 8 bases from V and 6 from J; bases not matched to a gene: 9. CDR1 is WNHNN and CDR2 is SYGVQD in the germline V gene (reference sequence). CDR3 length: 15 residues. CDR3 DNA sequence: TGCGCCAGCGGTCCGGGGACAGGGGAAGCCGGGGAGCTGTTTTTT. Protein product: CASGPGTGEAGELFF.

The J gene is TRBJ2-7, the V gene TRBV9, with TRBD2 identical over 7 bases. Germline trimming cut 0 bases from V and 2 bases from J; bases unmatched to any gene: 5. The CDR3 is 15 amino acids. Germline V gene sequence: CDR1 SGDLS, CDR2 YYNGEE. CDR3 in amino acids: CASSVGEGLPYEQYF. DNA of the CDR3: TGTGCCAGCAGCGTAGGGGAGGGGCTTCCCTACGAGCAGTACTTC.

The chain couples TRBV4-1 to TRBJ2-4; no clear D gene. The V end lost 0 bases, the J end lost 8 bases, and 14 bases lay between the germline ends. In germline, CDR1 is MGHRA, CDR2 YSYEKL. The CDR3 contains 15 residues. CDR3 loop: CASSQDGLGRDIQYF. The CDR3 DNA follows: TGCGCCAGCAGCCAAGATGGGCTCGGTCGAGACATTCAGTACTTC.

The V and J genes are TRBV29-1 and TRBJ2-7; D call uncertain. V lost 4 bases, J lost 5 bases, and 15 bases lay in between. The CDR3 is 13 residues long. Germline-derived CDR1 and CDR2 are SQVTM and ANQGSEA. CDR3 sequence: CSVVTGRDHEQYF. The CDR3, as DNA: TGCAGCGTTGTTACCGGGCGAGACCACGAGCAGTACTTC.

The rearrangement links TRBV10-3 to TRBJ2-7, with 8 bases matching TRBD1. The CDR3 runs 14 residues. V lost 5 bases, J lost 2 bases, and 5 bases stayed unmatched. Germline loops: CDR1 ENHRY, CDR2 SYGVKD. The CDR3 region is CAISPGTGPYEQYF. CDR3 nucleotide sequence: TGTGCCATCAGTCCCGGGACAGGTCCCTACGAGCAGTACTTC.

J is TRBJ2-7 and V is TRBV11-1, with 9 bases aligning to TRBD1. The V segment lost 6 bases and the J segment 6 bases; nucleotides outside the gene matches: 3. This CDR3 is 12 amino acids long. The germline gives CDR1 SGHAT, CDR2 FQDESV (reference sequence). The CDR3: CASRGQGGEQYF. Here the CDR3 DNA reads TGTGCCAGCAGGGGACAGGGCGGCGAGCAGTACTTC.

This clone was detected only once. V and J are TRBV6-1 and TRBJ2-7; 12 positions match TRBD1. The V gene's germline CDR1 is MNHNS and CDR2 SASEGT. There are 13 residues in the CDR3. The J segment lost 5 bases and the V segment lost 11 bases, leaving 7 bases of the junction unmatched. The CDR3 DNA sequence: TGTGCCGGCTCCGGGACAGGGGGCGACGAGCAGTACTTC. Amino acid sequence: CAGSGTGGDEQYF.

CDR3 nucleotide sequence: TGTGCCAGCAGCCAACCTACGGGACAGGGGGTGGTTGAGCAGTACTTC. Amino acids: CASSQPTGQGVVEQYF. The chain carries TRBV4-2 and TRBJ2-7, with 11 bases identical to TRBD1. There are 16 residues in the CDR3. Germline loops: CDR1 LGHNA, CDR2 YNFKEQ. J gave up 7 bases and V 2 bases, and 10 bases lay outside the gene matches.

In this sample, this clone turned up a few times. The chain recombines TRBV6-6 with TRBJ2-7; TRBD2 matches at 8 bases. From germline, CDR1 is MNHNY and CDR2 SVGAGI (reference sequence). The V gene end was trimmed by 0 bases and the J gene end by 3 bases; junction bases not matched to a gene: 1. The CDR3 totals 14 residues. The CDR3 sequence is CASSYSAGVYEQYF. In nucleotides, the CDR3 is TGTGCCAGCAGTTACTCAGCGGGAGTCTACGAGCAGTACTTC.

The chain links TRBV5-8 to TRBJ1-5; 9 bases are shared with TRBD1. Per the germline V gene, CDR1 is SGHTS and CDR2 is YDEGEE. V was clipped by 4 bases and J by 1 base; unmatched bases: 6. The length of the CDR3 is 16 residues. The DNA of the CDR3 is TGTGCCAGCAGCAACGGACAGGGGAGAAGCAATCAGCCCCAGCATTTT. It codes for CASSNGQGRSNQPQHF.